Reported below is one TCR beta chain. Its antigen is not identified. This sample was included in a study of tumor-infiltrating lymphocytes in primary liver carcinoma. On the study more broadly: Participating patients were men and women between 30 and 69 years old. Regarding the study as a whole: Researchers found tumor-adjacent and tumor-blood pairs overlapped less than tumor region pairs.

The tissue used was unsorted bulk material of about 19-33 mg. RNA and DNA were co-extracted from it with the AllPrep DNA/RNA mini kit. The patients lived with chronic HBV infection and had not yet received any treatment. The CDR3 consists of 13 residues. CDR1 is SGHAT, CDR2 FQNNGV, per germline. Reverse transcription of 500 to 650 ng total RNA with a constant-region primer produced TCR beta cDNA. Libraries covering TCR beta were generated through three nested multiplex PCR rounds (using a slightly modified ARM-PCR). Forward primers for TRBV1-TRBV30 and a C-beta reverse primer served the first two PCR rounds, at about 9 cycles each. TCRdb used MiXCR to reprocess the multiplex PCR reads, holding one entry per CDR3 protein. The data contain about 120,000 distinct CDR3 sequences, around 65% of them seen just once; the ten biggest clones take up 8% to 9%.

Sequencing was performed on tumor-adjacent normal liver tissue. This clonotype originated in a woman in her fifties or sixties with primary liver carcinoma and hepatitis B virus infection. J is TRBJ2-1 and V is TRBV11-2, with D possibly TRBD2 on 5 matching bases. The chain's CDR3 is CPSSLESASEQFF. DNA of the CDR3: TGTCCTAGCAGCTTAGAGTCAGCGAGTGAGCAGTTCTTC.